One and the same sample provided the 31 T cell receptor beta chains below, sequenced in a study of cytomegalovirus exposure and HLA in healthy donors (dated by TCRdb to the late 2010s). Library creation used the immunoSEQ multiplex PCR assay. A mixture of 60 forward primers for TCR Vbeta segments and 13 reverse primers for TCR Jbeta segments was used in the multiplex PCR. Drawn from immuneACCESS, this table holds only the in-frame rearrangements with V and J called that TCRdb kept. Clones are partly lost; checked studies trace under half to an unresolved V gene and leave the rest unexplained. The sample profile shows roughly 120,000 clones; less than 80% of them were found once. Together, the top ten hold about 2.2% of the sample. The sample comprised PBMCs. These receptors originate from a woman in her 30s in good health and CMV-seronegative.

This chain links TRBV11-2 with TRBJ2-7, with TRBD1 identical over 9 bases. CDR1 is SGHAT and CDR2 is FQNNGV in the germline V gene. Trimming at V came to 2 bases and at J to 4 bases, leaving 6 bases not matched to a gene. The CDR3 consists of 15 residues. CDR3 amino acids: CASSLKLQGAYEQYF. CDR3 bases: TGTGCCAGCAGCTTAAAGTTACAGGGGGCGTACGAGCAGTACTTC.

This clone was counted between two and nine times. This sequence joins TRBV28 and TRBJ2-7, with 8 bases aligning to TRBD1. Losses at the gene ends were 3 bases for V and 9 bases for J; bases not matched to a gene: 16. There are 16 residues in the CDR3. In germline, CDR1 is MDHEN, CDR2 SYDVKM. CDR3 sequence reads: CASSLSGQEASVRQYF. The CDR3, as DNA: TGTGCCAGCAGTTTGTCGGGACAGGAGGCCTCGGTGCGGCAGTACTTC.

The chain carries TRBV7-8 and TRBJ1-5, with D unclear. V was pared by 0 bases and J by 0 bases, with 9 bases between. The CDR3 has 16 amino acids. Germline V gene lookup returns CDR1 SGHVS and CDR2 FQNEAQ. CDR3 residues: CASSLAPADSNQPQHF. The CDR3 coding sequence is TGTGCCAGCAGCTTAGCGCCGGCGGATAGCAATCAGCCCCAGCATTTT.

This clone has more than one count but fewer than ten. The CDR3 is CASSLGAGGNTIYF. The CDR3 nucleotides read TGTGCCAGCAGCTTAGGGGCCGGAGGAAACACCATATATTTT. This chain links TRBV5-6 with TRBJ1-3; D perhaps matches TRBD1 (5 bases). Trimming stripped 2 bases from V and 4 bases from J, with 10 bases between. The CDR3 runs to 14 residues. Per germline, CDR1 SGHDT and CDR2 YYEEEE.

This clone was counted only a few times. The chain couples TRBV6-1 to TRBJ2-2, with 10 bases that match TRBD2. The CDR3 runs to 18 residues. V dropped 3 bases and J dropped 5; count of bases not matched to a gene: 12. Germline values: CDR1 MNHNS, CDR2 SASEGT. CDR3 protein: CASSESIAGGPGTGELFF. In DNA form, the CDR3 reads TGTGCCAGCAGTGAGTCAATAGCGGGAGGCCCGGGGACCGGGGAGCTGTTTTTT.

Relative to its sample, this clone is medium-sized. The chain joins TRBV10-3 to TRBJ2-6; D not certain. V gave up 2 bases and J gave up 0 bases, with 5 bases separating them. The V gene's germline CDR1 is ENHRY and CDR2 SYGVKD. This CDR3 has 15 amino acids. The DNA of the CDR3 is TGTGCCATCAGTGAGACAGACTCTGGGGCCAACGTCCTGACTTTC. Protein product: CAISETDSGANVLTF.

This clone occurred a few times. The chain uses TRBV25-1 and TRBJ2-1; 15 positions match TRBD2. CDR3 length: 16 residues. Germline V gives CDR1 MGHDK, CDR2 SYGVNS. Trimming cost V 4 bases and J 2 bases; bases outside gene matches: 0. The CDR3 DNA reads TGTGCCAGCAGTGGGACTAGCGGGGGGGCCTACAATGAGCAGTTCTTC. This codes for CASSGTSGGAYNEQFF.

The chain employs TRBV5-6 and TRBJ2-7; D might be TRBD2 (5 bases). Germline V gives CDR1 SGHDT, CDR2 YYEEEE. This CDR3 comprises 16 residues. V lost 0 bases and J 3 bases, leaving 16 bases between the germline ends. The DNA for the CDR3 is TGTGCCAGCAGCTTGGGGACTCTTCCCCCCTACTACGAGCAGTACTTC. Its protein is CASSLGTLPPYYEQYF.

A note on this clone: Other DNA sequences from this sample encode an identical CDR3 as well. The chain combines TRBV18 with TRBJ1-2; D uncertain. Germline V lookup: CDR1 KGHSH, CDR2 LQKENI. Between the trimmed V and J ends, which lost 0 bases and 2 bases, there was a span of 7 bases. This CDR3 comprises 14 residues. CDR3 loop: CASSPPAGNYGYTF. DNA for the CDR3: TGTGCCAGCTCACCACCTGCGGGGAACTATGGCTACACCTTC. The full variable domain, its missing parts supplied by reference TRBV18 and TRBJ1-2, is NAGVMQNPRHLVRRRGQEARLRCSPMKGHSHVYWYRQLPEEGLKFMVYLQKENIIDESGMPKERFSAEFPKEGPSILRIQQVVRGDSAAYFCASSPPAGNYGYTFGSGTRLTVV.

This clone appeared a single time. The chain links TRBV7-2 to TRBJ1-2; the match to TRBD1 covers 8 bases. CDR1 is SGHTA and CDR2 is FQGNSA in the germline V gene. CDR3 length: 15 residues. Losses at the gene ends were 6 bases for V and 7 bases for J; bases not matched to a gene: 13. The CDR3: CASSPNQGALGGYTF. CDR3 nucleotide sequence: TGTGCCAGCAGTCCGAACCAGGGGGCGCTCGGTGGCTACACCTTC.

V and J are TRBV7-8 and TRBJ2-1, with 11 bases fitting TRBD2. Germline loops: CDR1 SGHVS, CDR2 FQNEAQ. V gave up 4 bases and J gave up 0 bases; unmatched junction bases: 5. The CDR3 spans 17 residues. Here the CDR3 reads CASSSYGLAGSYNEQFF. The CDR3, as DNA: TGTGCCAGCAGCTCCTACGGACTAGCGGGCTCCTACAATGAGCAGTTCTTC.

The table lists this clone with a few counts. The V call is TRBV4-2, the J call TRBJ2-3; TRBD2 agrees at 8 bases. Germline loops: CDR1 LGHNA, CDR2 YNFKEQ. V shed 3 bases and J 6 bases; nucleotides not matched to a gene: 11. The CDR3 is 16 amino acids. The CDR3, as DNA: TGTGCCAGCAGCCAGGCAGCGGGAGCCTCGGGGGATACGCAGTATTTT. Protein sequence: CASSQAAGASGDTQYF.

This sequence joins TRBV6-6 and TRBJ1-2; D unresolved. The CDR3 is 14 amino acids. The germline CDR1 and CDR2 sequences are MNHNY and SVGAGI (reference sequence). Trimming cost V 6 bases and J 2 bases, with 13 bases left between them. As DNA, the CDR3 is TGTGCCAGCAGGCACGGGGAGAAGAACTATGGCTACACCTTC. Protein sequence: CASRHGEKNYGYTF.

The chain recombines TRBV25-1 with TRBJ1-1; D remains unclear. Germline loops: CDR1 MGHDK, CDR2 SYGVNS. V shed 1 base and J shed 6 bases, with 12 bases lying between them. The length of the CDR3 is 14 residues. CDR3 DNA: TGTGCCAGCAGTGAATCGGTCAGGTCGTCTGAAGCTTTCTTT. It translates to CASSESVRSSEAFF.

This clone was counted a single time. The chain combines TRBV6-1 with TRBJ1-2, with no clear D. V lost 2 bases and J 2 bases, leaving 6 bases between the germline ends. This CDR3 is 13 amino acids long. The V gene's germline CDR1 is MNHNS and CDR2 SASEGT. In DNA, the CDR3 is TGTGCCAGCAGTGAAACCCAGAACTATGGCTACACCTTC. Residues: CASSETQNYGYTF.

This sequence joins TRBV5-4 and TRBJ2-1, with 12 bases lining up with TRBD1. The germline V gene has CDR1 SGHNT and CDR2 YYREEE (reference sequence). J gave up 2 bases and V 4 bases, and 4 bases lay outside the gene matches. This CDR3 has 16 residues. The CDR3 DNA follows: TGTGCCAGCAGCACGGGGACAGGGGGCGCCTACAATGAGCAGTTCTTC. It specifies CASSTGTGGAYNEQFF.

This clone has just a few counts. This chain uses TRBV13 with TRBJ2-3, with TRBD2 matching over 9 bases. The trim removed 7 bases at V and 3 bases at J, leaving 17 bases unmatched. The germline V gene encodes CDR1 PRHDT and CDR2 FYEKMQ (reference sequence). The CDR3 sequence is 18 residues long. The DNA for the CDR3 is TGTGCCAGCATCTGGAGGGCGGGAGGGCCTGATGGTACAGATACGCAGTATTTT. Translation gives CASIWRAGGPDGTDTQYF. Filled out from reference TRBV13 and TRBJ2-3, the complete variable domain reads AAGVIQSPRHLIKEKRETATLKCYPIPRHDTVYWYQQGPGQDPQFLISFYEKMQSDKGSIPDRFSAQQFSDYHSELNMSSLELGDSALYFCASIWRAGGPDGTDTQYFGPGTRLTVL.

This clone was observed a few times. CDR3 DNA sequence: TGTGCCAGCGGACTAGCGGGAGGGGAGACCCAGTACTTC. It is translated as CASGLAGGETQYF. This chain uses TRBV9 with TRBJ2-5, with 15 bases aligning to TRBD2. This CDR3 is 13 amino acids long. V was clipped by 7 bases and J by 5 bases; unmatched bases: 0. The germline V gene encodes CDR1 SGDLS and CDR2 YYNGEE.

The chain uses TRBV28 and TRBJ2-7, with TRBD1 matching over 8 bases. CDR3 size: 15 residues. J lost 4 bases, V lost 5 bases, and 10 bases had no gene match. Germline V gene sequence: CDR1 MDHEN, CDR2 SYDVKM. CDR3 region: CASSTPGQAKYEQYF. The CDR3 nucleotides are TGTGCCAGCAGTACACCGGGACAGGCCAAATACGAGCAGTACTTC. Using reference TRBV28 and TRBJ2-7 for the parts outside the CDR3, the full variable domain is DVKVTQSSRYLVKRTGEKVFLECVQDMDHENMFWYRQDPGLGLRLIYFSYDVKMKEKGDIPEGYSVSREKKERFSLILESASTNQTSMYLCASSTPGQAKYEQYFGPGTRLTVT.

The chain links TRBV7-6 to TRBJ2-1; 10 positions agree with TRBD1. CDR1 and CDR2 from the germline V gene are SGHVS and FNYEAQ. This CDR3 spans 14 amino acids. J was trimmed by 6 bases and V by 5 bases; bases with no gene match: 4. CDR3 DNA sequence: TGTGCCAGCAGCCTAAGGACAGGGGGCAATGAGCAGTTCTTC. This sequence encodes CASSLRTGGNEQFF.

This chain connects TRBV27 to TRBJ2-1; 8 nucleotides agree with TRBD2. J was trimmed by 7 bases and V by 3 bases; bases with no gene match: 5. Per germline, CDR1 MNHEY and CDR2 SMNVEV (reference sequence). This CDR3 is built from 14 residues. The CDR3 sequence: CASSFRTSKNEQFF. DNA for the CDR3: TGTGCCAGCAGTTTCCGGACTAGCAAGAATGAGCAGTTCTTC.

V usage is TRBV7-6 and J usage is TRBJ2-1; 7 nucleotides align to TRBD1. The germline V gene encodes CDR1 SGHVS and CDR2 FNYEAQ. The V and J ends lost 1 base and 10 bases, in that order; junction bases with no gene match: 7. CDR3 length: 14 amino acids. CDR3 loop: CASSLEGASGEQFF. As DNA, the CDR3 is TGTGCCAGCAGCTTAGAGGGGGCGTCAGGGGAGCAGTTCTTC.

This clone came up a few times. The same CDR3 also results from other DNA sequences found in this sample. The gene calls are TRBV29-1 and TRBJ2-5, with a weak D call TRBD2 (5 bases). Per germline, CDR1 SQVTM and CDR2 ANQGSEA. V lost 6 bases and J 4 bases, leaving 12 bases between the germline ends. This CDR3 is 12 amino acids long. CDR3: CSVEDGRETQYF. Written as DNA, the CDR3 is TGCAGCGTGGAGGACGGACGAGAGACCCAGTACTTC.

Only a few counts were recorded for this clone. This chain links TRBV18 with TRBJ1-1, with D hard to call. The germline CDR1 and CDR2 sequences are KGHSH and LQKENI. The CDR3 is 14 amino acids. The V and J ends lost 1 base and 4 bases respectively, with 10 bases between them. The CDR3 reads CASSPLDEGTEAFF. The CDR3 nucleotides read TGTGCCAGCTCACCACTGGATGAGGGCACTGAAGCTTTCTTT. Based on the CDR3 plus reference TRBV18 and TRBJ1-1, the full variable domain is NAGVMQNPRHLVRRRGQEARLRCSPMKGHSHVYWYRQLPEEGLKFMVYLQKENIIDESGMPKERFSAEFPKEGPSILRIQQVVRGDSAAYFCASSPLDEGTEAFFGQGTRLTVV.

The CDR3 region is CASSQIAKDEQFF. Here the CDR3 DNA reads TGTGCCAGCAGCCAGATAGCCAAGGATGAGCAGTTCTTC. The chain employs TRBV4-2 and TRBJ2-1; unclear D gene. With 3 bases removed from V and 8 bases from J, the gap between germline ends came to 11 bases. The CDR3 has 13 amino acids. Germline loops: CDR1 LGHNA, CDR2 YNFKEQ.

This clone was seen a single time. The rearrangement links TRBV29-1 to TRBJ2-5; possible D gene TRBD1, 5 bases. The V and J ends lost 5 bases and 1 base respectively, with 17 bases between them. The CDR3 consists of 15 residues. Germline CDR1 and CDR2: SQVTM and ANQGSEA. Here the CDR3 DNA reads TGCAGCGTTAGACAGAGGAGCTTCCTCCAAGAGACCCAGTACTTC. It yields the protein CSVRQRSFLQETQYF.

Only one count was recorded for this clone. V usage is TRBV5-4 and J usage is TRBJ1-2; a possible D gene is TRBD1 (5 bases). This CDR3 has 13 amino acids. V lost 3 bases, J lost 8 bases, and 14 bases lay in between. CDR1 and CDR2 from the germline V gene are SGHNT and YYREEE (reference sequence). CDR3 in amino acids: CASSWQGSIGYTF. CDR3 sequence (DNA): TGTGCCAGCAGCTGGCAGGGTAGTATCGGCTACACCTTC.

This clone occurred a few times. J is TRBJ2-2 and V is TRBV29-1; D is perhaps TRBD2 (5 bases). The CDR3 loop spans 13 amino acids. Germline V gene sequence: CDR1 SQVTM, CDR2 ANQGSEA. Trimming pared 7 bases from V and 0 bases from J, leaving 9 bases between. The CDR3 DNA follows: TGCAGCGGTACTAGTCCGAACACCGGGGAGCTGTTTTTT. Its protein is CSGTSPNTGELFF.

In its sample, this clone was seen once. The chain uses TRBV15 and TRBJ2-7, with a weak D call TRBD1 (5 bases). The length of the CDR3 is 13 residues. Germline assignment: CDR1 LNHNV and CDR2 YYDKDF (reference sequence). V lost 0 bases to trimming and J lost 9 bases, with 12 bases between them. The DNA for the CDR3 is TGTGCCACCAGCAGAGATCTCAGGGATGGGCAGTACTTC. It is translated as CATSRDLRDGQYF.

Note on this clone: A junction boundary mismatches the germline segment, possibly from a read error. CDR3 amino acids: CASSVGTGTQYF. Here the CDR3 DNA reads TGTGCCAGCAGCGTAGGGACAGGTACGCAGTATTTT. The chain joins TRBV9 to TRBJ2-3, with 7 nucleotides matching TRBD1. CDR1 is SGDLS and CDR2 is YYNGEE in the germline V gene. There are 12 residues in the CDR3.

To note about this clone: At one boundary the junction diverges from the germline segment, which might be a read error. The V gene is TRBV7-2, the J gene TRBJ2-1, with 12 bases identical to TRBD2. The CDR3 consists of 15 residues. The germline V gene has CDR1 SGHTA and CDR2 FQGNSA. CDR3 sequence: CASSLAGGPYNEQFF. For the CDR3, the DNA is TGTGCCAGCAGCCTAGCGGGAGGGCCTTACAATGAGCAGTTCTTC.